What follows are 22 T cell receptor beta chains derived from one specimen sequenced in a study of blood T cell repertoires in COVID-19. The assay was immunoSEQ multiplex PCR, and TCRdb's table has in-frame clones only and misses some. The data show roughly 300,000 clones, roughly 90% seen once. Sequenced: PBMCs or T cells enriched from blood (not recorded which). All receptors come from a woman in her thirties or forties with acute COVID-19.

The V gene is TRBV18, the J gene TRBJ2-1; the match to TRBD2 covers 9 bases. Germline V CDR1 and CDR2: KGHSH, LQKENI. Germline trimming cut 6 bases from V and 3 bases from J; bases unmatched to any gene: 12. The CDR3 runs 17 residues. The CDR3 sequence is CASSPFSGGGVYNEQFF. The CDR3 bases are TGTGCCAGCTCGCCGTTCTCGGGCGGGGGGGTCTACAATGAGCAGTTCTTC.

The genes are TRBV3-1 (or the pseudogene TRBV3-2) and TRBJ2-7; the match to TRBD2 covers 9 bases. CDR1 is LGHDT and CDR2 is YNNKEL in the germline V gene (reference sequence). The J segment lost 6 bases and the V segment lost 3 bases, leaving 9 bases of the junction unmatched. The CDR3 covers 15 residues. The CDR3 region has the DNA TGTGCCAGCAGCCAGAGCCTAGCGGGGCCTCTCGAGCAGTACTTC. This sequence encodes CASSQSLAGPLEQYF.

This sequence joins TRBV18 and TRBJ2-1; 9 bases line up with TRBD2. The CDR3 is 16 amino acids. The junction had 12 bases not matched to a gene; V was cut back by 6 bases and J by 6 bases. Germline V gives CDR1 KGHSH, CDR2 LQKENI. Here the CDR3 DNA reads TGTGCCAGCTCGGGATTAGCGGGAGTTCCGCTCAATGAGCAGTTCTTC. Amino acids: CASSGLAGVPLNEQFF.

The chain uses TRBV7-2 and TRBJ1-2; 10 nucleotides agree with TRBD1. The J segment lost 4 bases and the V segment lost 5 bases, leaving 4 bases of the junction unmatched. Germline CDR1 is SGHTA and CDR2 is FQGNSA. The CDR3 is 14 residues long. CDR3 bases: TGTGCCAGCAGCCCGACAGGGGGCTCCTATGGCTACACCTTC. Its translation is CASSPTGGSYGYTF.

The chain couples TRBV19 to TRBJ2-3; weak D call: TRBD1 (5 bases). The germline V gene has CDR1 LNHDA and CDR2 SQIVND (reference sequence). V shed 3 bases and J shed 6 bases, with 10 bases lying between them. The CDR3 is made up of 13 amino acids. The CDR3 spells CASSIRQLDTQYF. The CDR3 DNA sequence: TGTGCCAGTAGTATCCGACAGTTGGATACGCAGTATTTT.

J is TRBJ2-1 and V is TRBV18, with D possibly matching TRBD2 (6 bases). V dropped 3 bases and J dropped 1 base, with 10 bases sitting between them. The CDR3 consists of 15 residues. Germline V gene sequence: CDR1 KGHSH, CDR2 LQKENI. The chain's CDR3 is CASSPGTGSYNEQFF. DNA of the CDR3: TGTGCCAGCTCACCTGGGACTGGATCCTACAATGAGCAGTTCTTC.

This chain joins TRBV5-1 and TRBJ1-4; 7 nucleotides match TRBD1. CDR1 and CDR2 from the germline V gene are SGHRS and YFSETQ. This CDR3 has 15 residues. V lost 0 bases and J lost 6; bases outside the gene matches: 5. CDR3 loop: CASSLGDRVDEKLFF. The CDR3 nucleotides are TGCGCCAGCAGCTTGGGAGACAGGGTGGATGAAAAACTGTTTTTT. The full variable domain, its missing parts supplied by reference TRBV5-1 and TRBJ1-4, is KAGVTQTPRYLIKTRGQQVTLSCSPISGHRSVSWYQQTPGQGLQFLFEYFSETQRNKGNFPGRFSGRQFSNSRSEMNVSTLELGDSALYLCASSLGDRVDEKLFFGSGTQLSVL.

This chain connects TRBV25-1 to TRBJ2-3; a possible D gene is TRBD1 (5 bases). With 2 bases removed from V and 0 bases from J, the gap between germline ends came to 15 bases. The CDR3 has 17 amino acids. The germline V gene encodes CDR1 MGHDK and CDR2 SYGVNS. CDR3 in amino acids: CASSETGTGRSTDTQYF. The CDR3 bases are TGTGCCAGCAGTGAAACTGGCACAGGCCGGAGCACAGATACGCAGTATTTT.

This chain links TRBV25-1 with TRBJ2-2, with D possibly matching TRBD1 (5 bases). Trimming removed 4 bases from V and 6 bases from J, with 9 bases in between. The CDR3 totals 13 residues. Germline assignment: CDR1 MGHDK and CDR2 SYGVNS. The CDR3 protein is CASSGRVAGELFF. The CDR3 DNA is TGTGCCAGCAGTGGCAGGGTCGCCGGGGAGCTGTTTTTT.

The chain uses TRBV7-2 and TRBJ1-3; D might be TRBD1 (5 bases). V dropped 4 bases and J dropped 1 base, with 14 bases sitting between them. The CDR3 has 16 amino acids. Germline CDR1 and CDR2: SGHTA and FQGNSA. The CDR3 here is CASSYRLGGSGNTIYF. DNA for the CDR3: TGTGCCAGCAGCTACCGCCTCGGGGGTTCTGGAAACACCATATATTTT.

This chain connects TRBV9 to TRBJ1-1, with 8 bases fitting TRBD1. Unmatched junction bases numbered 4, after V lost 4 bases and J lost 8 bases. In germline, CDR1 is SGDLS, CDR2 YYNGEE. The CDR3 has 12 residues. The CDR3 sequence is CASSLGQGEAFF. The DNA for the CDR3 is TGTGCCAGCAGCTTAGGACAGGGAGAAGCTTTCTTT.

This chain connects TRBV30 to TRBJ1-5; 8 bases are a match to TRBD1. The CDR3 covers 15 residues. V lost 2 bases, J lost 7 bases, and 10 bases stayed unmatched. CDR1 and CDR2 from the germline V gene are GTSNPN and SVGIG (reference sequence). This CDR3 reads CAWSYGWTGRQPQHF. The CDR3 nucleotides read TGTGCCTGGAGTTACGGTTGGACAGGGAGACAGCCCCAGCATTTT. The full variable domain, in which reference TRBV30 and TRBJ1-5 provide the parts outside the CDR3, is SQTIHQWPATLVQPVGSPLSLECTVEGTSNPNLYWYRQAAGRGLQLLFYSVGIGQISSEVPQNLSASRPQDRQFILSSKKLLLSDSGFYLCAWSYGWTGRQPQHFGDGTRLSIL.

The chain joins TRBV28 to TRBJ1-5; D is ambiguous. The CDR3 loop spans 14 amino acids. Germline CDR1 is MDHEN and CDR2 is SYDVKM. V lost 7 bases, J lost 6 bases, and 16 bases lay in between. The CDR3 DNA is TGTGCCAGCACCGACTTAAGCCCTCTTCAGCCCCAGCATTTT. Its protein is CASTDLSPLQPQHF.

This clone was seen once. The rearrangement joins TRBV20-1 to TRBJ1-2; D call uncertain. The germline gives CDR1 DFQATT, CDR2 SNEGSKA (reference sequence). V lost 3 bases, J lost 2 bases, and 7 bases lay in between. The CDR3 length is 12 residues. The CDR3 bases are TGCAGTGCTAGTGTTATCAACTATGGCTACACCTTC. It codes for CSASVINYGYTF.

This CDR3 reads CASSYGRVTEAFF. As DNA, the CDR3 is TGTGCCAGCAGTTACGGCAGGGTCACTGAAGCTTTCTTT. The chain combines TRBV6-2 or TRBV6-3 with TRBJ1-1; D is perhaps TRBD1 (5 bases). Germline V gives CDR1 MNHEY, CDR2 SVGEGT. The V and J ends lost 2 bases and 4 bases respectively, with 8 bases between them. The CDR3 covers 13 residues.

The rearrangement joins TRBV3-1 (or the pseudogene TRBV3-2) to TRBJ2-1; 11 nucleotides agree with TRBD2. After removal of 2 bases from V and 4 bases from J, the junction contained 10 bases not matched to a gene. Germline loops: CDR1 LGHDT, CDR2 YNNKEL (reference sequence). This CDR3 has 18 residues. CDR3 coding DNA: TGTGCCAGCAGCCAATTCTATAGCGGGGGGGCCCGTTACAATGAGCAGTTCTTC. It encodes CASSQFYSGGARYNEQFF.

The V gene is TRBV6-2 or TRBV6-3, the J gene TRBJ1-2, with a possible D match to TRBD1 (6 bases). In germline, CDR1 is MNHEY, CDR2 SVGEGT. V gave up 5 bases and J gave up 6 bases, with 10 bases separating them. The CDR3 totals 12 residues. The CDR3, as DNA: TGTGCCAGCAGTCGTAACAGGGATGGCTACACCTTC. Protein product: CASSRNRDGYTF.

The CDR3 nucleotides are TGTGCCAGCAGCACTCTGATGACAGATACGCAGTATTTT. The encoded protein is CASSTLMTDTQYF. This sequence joins TRBV7-2 and TRBJ2-3, with unresolved D. The CDR3 spans 13 residues. CDR1 and CDR2 (germline): SGHTA, FQGNSA. The V end was cut by 5 bases, the J end by 3 bases, with 9 bases between.

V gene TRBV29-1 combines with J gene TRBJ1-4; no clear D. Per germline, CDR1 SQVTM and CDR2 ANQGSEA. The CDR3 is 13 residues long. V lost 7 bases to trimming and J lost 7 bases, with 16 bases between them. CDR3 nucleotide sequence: TGCAGCGCCTCACAAGGAGTCGCTGAAAAACTGTTTTTT. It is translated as CSASQGVAEKLFF.

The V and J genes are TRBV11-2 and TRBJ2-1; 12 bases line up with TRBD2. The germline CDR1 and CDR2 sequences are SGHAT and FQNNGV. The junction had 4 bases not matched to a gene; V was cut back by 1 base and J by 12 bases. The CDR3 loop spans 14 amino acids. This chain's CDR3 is CASSLASGGALQFF. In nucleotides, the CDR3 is TGTGCCAGCAGCTTAGCTAGCGGGGGGGCCTTGCAGTTCTTC. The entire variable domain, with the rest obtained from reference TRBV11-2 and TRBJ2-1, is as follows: EAGVAQSPRYKIIEKRQSVAFWCNPISGHATLYWYQQILGQGPKLLIQFQNNGVVDDSQLPKDRFSAERLKGVDSTLKIQPAKLEDSAVYLCASSLASGGALQFFGPGTRLTVL.

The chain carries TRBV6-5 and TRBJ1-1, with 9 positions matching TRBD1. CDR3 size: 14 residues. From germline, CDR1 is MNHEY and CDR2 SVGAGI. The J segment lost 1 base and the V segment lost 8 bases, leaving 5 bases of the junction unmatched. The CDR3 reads CASGDRVENTEAFF. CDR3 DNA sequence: TGTGCCAGCGGGGACAGGGTGGAGAACACTGAAGCTTTCTTT.

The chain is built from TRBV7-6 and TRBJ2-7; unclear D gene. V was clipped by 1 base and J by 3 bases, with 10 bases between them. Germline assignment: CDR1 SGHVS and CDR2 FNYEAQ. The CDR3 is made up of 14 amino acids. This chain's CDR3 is CASSLGLADYEQYF. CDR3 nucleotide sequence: TGTGCCAGCAGCTTAGGGTTGGCAGACTACGAGCAGTACTTC.